Shown below are 30 T cell receptor beta chains from a single sample sequenced in a study of tumor-infiltrating lymphocytes in oesophageal squamous cell carcinoma. TCRdb reprocessed the PCR reads with MiXCR, giving one entry per CDR3 protein. The sample includes roughly 16,000 distinct CDR3 sequences, approximately 46% seen only once; the top ten take 30% to 40%. What was sequenced was normal esophageal tissue next to the tumor. The receptor source for this set is a female donor with esophageal squamous cell carcinoma.

This clonotype was recorded many times. This sequence joins TRBV6-1 and TRBJ1-2, with 7 bases matching TRBD1. With V trimmed by 5 bases and J by 8 bases, 11 bases remained unmatched. The CDR3 consists of 14 residues. The germline V gene has CDR1 MNHNS and CDR2 SASEGT. For the CDR3, the DNA is TGTGCCAGCAGTCACCAGGGGGGGGCGAAAGGCTACACCTTC. Encoded protein: CASSHQGGAKGYTF.

In its sample, this clonotype was seen many times. The junction departs from the called germline gene at one end, perhaps through a read error. The chain carries TRBV5-4 and TRBJ2-1, with D perhaps being TRBD1 or TRBD2 (6 bases each). The CDR3 runs 15 residues. The germline V gene encodes CDR1 SGHNT and CDR2 YYREEE (reference sequence). In nucleotides, the CDR3 is TGTGCCAGCAGCCCAGGAGGGACACAGGAATCCCCGCGAGACTTC. Its translation is CASSPGGTQESPRDF.

V is TRBV7-3 and J is TRBJ2-5, with D unclear. The V end lost 3 bases, the J end lost 2 bases, and 7 bases lay between the germline ends. The germline V gene has CDR1 SGHTA and CDR2 FQGTGA. The CDR3 has 13 amino acids. For the CDR3, the DNA is TGTGCCAGCAGCTTGATTAGTCAAGAGACCCAGTACTTC. Encoded protein: CASSLISQETQYF.

The V gene is TRBV19, the J gene TRBJ1-5; D is perhaps TRBD1 (5 bases). The ends were cut back, 3 bases at V and 3 bases at J, with 15 bases in the middle. CDR1 LNHDA and CDR2 SQIVND come from the germline V gene (reference sequence). This CDR3 spans 16 amino acids. In nucleotides, the CDR3 is TGTGCCAGTAGTATGGGTACAGGCAGTATCAATCAGCCCCAGCATTTT. Translated: CASSMGTGSINQPQHF.

This chain connects TRBV2 to TRBJ2-4; D may be TRBD1 (6 bases). TRBJ2-1 explains the end of the DNA better; the J call may be wrong. CDR1 and CDR2 (germline): SNHLY, FYNNEI. This CDR3 is built from 13 residues. CDR3 DNA: TGTGCCAGCAGCGAACAGGGAATGAATGAGCAGTTCTTC. Translating it yields CASSEQGMNEQFF.

Ten or more counts support this clonotype. The chain has TRBV19 and TRBJ1-4; 10 bases are a match to TRBD1. From germline, CDR1 is LNHDA and CDR2 SQIVND (reference sequence). This CDR3 region has 15 residues. V shed 4 bases and J 7 bases; nucleotides not matched to a gene: 6. CDR3 residues: CASSTGQGEVEKLFF. DNA for the CDR3: TGTGCCAGTAGTACCGGACAGGGGGAGGTTGAAAAACTGTTTTTT.

Of note for this clonotype: Since the CDR3 does not end with the conserved phenylalanine or tryptophan, this likely comes from a read error. The DNA is left out, because the CDR3 cannot be placed on it with certainty; the CDR3 is given as TCRdb lists it. This CDR3 reads CASSLRTSG. The chain has TRBV7-2 and TRBJ2-6; the table's D call of TRBD2 was not tested on the DNA. Germline V gives CDR1 SGHTA, CDR2 FQGNSA. The CDR3 region is 9 residues in length, termini included.

This clonotype was seen many times. The chain employs TRBV2 and TRBJ2-6, with D hard to call. V lost 7 bases and J lost 0, with 10 bases in between. CDR3 length: 15 residues. Looked up from germline, CDR1 is SNHLY and CDR2 is FYNNEI. For the CDR3, the DNA is TGTGCCAGCAAGGATAGAAACTCTGGGGCCAACGTCCTGACTTTC. Protein sequence: CASKDRNSGANVLTF.

This clonotype was counted at least ten times. The conserved phenylalanine or tryptophan is not found at the CDR3 terminus, so this likely reflects a read error. Because the CDR3's place on the DNA is in doubt, the DNA is left out and the CDR3 is given as listed by TCRdb. The chain combines TRBV7-8 with TRBJ1-6; the table's D call, TRBD1, has no DNA check behind it. Germline V gene data show CDR1 as SGHVS and CDR2 as FQNEAQ. The CDR3 is 17 residues long, counting both termini. The CDR3 loop is CASSSQGWVRETQYFGP.

There are many counts of this clonotype. Here the CDR3 DNA reads TGCAGTGCTGGATGGACGGCGAACACCGGGGAGCTGTTTTTT. This translates into CSAGWTANTGELFF. J is TRBJ2-2 and V is TRBV20-1; D remains unclear. Germline-derived CDR1 and CDR2 are DFQATT and SNEGSKA (reference sequence). This CDR3 has 14 residues. Trimming shortened V by 5 bases and J by 0 bases, and 10 bases separated the two germline ends.

This clonotype was observed many times. V usage is TRBV2 and J usage is TRBJ2-1; 10 bases are shared with TRBD2. The tail of the sequence fits TRBJ2-7 better, so the J call may be wrong. The CDR3 has 14 residues. Germline assignment: CDR1 SNHLY and CDR2 FYNNEI. CDR3 DNA: TGTGCCAGCAAAGACGGGACTAGCGCCTACGAGCAGTACTTC. Translated: CASKDGTSAYEQYF.

The genes are TRBV6-6 and TRBJ2-7, with D perhaps matching TRBD1 (5 bases). The end of the DNA fits TRBJ2-5 better, so the J call may be wrong. The CDR3 has 12 amino acids. Looked up from germline, CDR1 is MNHNY and CDR2 is SVGAGI (reference sequence). Here the CDR3 reads CASTGNQETQYF. As DNA, the CDR3 is TGTGCCAGCACAGGGAACCAAGAGACCCAGTACTTC.

This chain uses TRBV10-2 with TRBJ2-4; the D gene is possibly TRBD1 (6 bases). The DNA end favors TRBJ1-2, so the J call may be wrong. Germline V gives CDR1 WSHSY, CDR2 SAAADI. The CDR3 length is 15 residues. The CDR3 spells CASSESAGAQGGYTF. DNA for the CDR3: TGCGCCAGCAGTGAGTCGGCAGGGGCCCAGGGTGGCTACACCTTC.

This clonotype was seen at least ten times. A much larger clonotype is one base distant, so this may be a read error. V usage is TRBV24-1 and J usage is TRBJ2-7, with TRBD2 matching over 8 bases. The CDR3 has 14 residues. CDR1 KGHDR and CDR2 SFDVKD come from the germline V gene. With V trimmed by 5 bases and J by 7 bases, 9 bases remained unmatched. This chain's CDR3 is CATSGATSENEQYF. CDR3 DNA sequence: TGTGCCACCAGTGGGGCGACTAGCGAAAATGAGCAGTACTTC.

This clonotype showed up many times. V and J are TRBV18 and TRBJ1-1; 7 positions agree with TRBD1. The germline gives CDR1 KGHSH, CDR2 LQKENI. V lost 0 bases and J lost 1; bases outside the gene matches: 2. The CDR3 has 15 residues. The CDR3 nucleotides read TGTGCCAGCTCACCACCGGGACAGCCGAACACTGAAGCTTTCTTT. Translated: CASSPPGQPNTEAFF.

This clonotype is medium-sized. The rearrangement links TRBV12-3 or TRBV12-4 to TRBJ1-2; 9 nucleotides line up with TRBD1. V dropped 6 bases and J dropped 6; count of bases not matched to a gene: 8. The CDR3 totals 14 residues. The CDR3 DNA is TGTGCCAGCAGGAAAGGACAGGGGTGGCATGGCTACACCTTC. Residues: CASRKGQGWHGYTF.

There are a few counts of this clonotype. The gene calls are TRBV7-2 and TRBJ2-5; 8 bases line up with TRBD1. TRBJ1-2 explains the end of the DNA better; the J call may be wrong. CDR3 length: 14 amino acids. Germline CDR1 SGHTA, CDR2 FQGNSA. CDR3 region: CASSPDRGTYGYTF. DNA of the CDR3: TGTGCCAGCAGCCCCGACAGGGGAACATATGGCTACACCTTC.

The rearrangement joins TRBV6-2 or TRBV6-3 to TRBJ2-7; 12 bases fit TRBD2. Germline CDR1 MNHEY, CDR2 SVGEGT. The CDR3 runs to 17 residues. Trimming cost V 2 bases and J 7 bases; bases outside gene matches: 12. The DNA of the CDR3 is TGTGCCAGCAGTTACCCCCCACTAGCGGGAGGCATCAATGAGCAGTACTTC. Its protein is CASSYPPLAGGINEQYF.

By sample share, this clonotype is medium-sized. This CDR3 reads CASTWTRSSSTDTQYF. As DNA, the CDR3 is TGTGCCAGCACTTGGACTAGGAGTTCCTCCACAGATACGCAGTATTTT. The rearrangement joins TRBV6-1 to TRBJ2-3, with TRBD2 matching 7 bases. The CDR3 has 16 residues. CDR1 and CDR2 (germline): MNHNS, SASEGT. The V gene end was trimmed by 7 bases and the J gene end by 2 bases; junction bases not matched to a gene: 12.

This clonotype was picked up one time. A clone one base away is much larger, so this may be a read error. The final CDR3 position lacks the conserved phenylalanine or tryptophan, pointing to a likely read error. The chain has TRBV10-3 and TRBJ2-7; tentatively, D is TRBD2 (6 bases). This CDR3 region has 17 residues. Germline loops: CDR1 ENHRY, CDR2 SYGVKD. V was pared by 0 bases and J by 1 base, with 16 bases between. CDR3 in amino acids: CAISESGRGLGSYEQYS. In DNA, the CDR3 is TGTGCCATCAGTGAGTCAGGGCGGGGCCTAGGGTCCTACGAGCAGTACTCC.

The genes are TRBV11-3 and TRBJ2-1; the match to TRBD2 covers 7 bases. Trimming at V came to 5 bases and at J to 4 bases, leaving 5 bases not matched to a gene. Germline assignment: CDR1 SGHNT and CDR2 YENEEA. This CDR3 comprises 14 residues. The CDR3 nucleotides read TGTGCCAGCAGCCCCGGGACTAATTACAATGAGCAGTTCTTC. This encodes CASSPGTNYNEQFF.

The genes are TRBV7-8 and TRBJ1-1, with D possibly being TRBD1 (6 bases). Germline loops: CDR1 SGHVS, CDR2 FQNEAQ. Deletions cut 5 bases from V and 4 bases from J, with 14 bases between. This CDR3 is 14 amino acids long. The CDR3 DNA reads as TGTGCCAGCAGCCTTCGACAGGAAAGCACTGAAGCTTTCTTT. It specifies CASSLRQESTEAFF.

This clonotype was observed once. No conserved phenylalanine or tryptophan is present at the end of the CDR3, so a read error is the likely explanation. It is unclear where the CDR3 begins or ends on the DNA, so no DNA is shown, and the CDR3 is as TCRdb lists it. The genes are TRBV5-1 and TRBJ2-5; TRBD1, as called in the table, went unchecked against the DNA. The CDR3 is made up of 16 amino acids, end residues included. Per the germline V gene, CDR1 is SGHRS and CDR2 is YFSETQ. The CDR3 region is CASSLGTTNYGYTFGS.

The chain uses TRBV28 and TRBJ2-5, with 8 bases that match TRBD2. This CDR3 region has 12 residues. The ends lost 7 bases at V and 5 bases at J; junction bases unmatched: 3. CDR1 and CDR2 from the germline V gene are MDHEN and SYDVKM. The CDR3 DNA reads as TGTGCCAGCACCGGCGGGAGGGAGACCCAGTACTTC. Translated, it gives CASTGGRETQYF.

V is TRBV7-2 and J is TRBJ2-7; possibly TRBD1 for D (6 bases). The germline V gene encodes CDR1 SGHTA and CDR2 FQGNSA. The CDR3 covers 14 residues. V was pared by 2 bases and J by 3 bases, with 11 bases between. Written as DNA, the CDR3 is TGTGCCAGCAGCTTAAGCCAGGGGCGCTACGAGCAGTACTTC. Amino acids: CASSLSQGRYEQYF.

The J gene is TRBJ2-6, the V gene TRBV7-2; D is ambiguous. Germline loops: CDR1 SGHTA, CDR2 FQGNSA. This CDR3 contains 14 residues. Trimming cost V 4 bases and J 0 bases, with 4 bases left between them. Written as DNA, the CDR3 is TGTGCCAGCAGCTGGGACTCTGGGGCCAACGTCCTGACTTTC. Residues: CASSWDSGANVLTF.

The rearrangement joins TRBV28 to TRBJ1-4, with 8 bases identical to TRBD1. Germline CDR1 and CDR2: MDHEN and SYDVKM. The CDR3 is 16 residues long. The V segment lost 1 base and the J segment 3 bases; nucleotides outside the gene matches: 4. The CDR3 nucleotides are TGTGCCAGCAGTTTATTGGACAGGGATTCTAATGAAAAACTGTTTTTT. It encodes CASSLLDRDSNEKLFF.

This clonotype is medium-sized (0.01 to 0.1%) within its sample. The chain links TRBV11-3 to TRBJ2-7; 7 bases are shared with TRBD1. Looked up from germline, CDR1 is SGHNT and CDR2 is YENEEA. Trimming removed 5 bases from V and 3 bases from J; junction bases left unmatched: 4. The CDR3 runs 13 residues. In DNA form, the CDR3 reads TGTGCCAGCAGCCCTGGGACAGACTACGAGCAGTACTTC. Amino acid sequence: CASSPGTDYEQYF.

The chain uses TRBV5-6 and TRBJ1-2, with TRBD1 identical over 7 bases. The better agreement between TRBJ2-1 and the DNA end casts doubt on the J call. The CDR3 runs 15 residues. CDR1 and CDR2 from the germline V gene are SGHDT and YYEEEE. Here the CDR3 DNA reads TGTGCCAGCAGCCACCGGGACAGTTCTTACAATGAGCAGTTCTTC. Amino acids: CASSHRDSSYNEQFF.

The CDR3 sequence: CASSFEYLDYNEQFF. In nucleotides, the CDR3 is TGTGCCAGCAGCTTTGAGTACCTGGACTACAATGAGCAGTTCTTC. This chain connects TRBV5-6 to TRBJ2-1; D is undetermined. CDR3 length equals 15 residues. V lost 2 bases to trimming and J lost 3 bases, with 12 bases between them. CDR1 is SGHDT and CDR2 is YYEEEE in the germline V gene.